The source of this T cell receptor (beta chain) is a study of radiotherapy plus CTLA-4 blockade in lung cancer (dated by TCRdb to 2017 to 2018). Background on the whole study: Objective responses occurred in around 19% of enrolled patients, and roughly 30% achieved disease control.

The study evaluated CTLA-4 blockade (ipilimumab) given together with focal radiation therapy in patients who had chemo-refractory metastatic non-small-cell lung cancer. Library generation was performed with the immunoSEQ multiplex PCR assay. The immuneACCESS repertoire file appears here via TCRdb, limited to in-frame rearrangements. These files lack a portion of the clones; in checked studies, under half of the deficit traces to unresolved V genes, and the cause of the others is not known. The sample contains about 80,000 clones, approximately 83% of them found a single time. The ten largest clones take up just over 2% of the sample. General findings and caveats noted by the study authors: The strongest predictors of response were reported to be early dynamic shifts in blood T cell clones along with a rise in serum interferon-beta following radiation. After treatment with radiotherapy and ipilimumab, TCR clones that came from tumors expanded in the peripheral blood.

V is pruned by 5 bases and J by 2 bases, leaving 8 bases of the junction without a gene match. The CDR3 contains 15 residues, cysteine and phenylalanine counted. Of all the DNA, just the CDR3 is kept, 45 bases in frame from base 1. Based on the germline V gene, the CDR1 and CDR2 sequences are MDHEN and SYDVKM. For this clone: The antigen this receptor binds is unknown. Nothing much larger sits one base from this clone, and base qualities are not available.

The source of this sequence is a human donor with non-small cell lung cancer who had a partial response to radiotherapy plus ipilimumab. The chain uses TRBV28 and TRBJ2-5, and 7 junctional nucleotides match TRBD2. The sample here was peripheral blood, taken from a patient treated with radiotherapy plus ipilimumab. The CDR3 protein sequence reads: CASSEREARQETQYF. The bases read TGTGCCAGCAGTGAACGGGAGGCCCGTCAAGAGACCCAGTACTTC.